The 24 T cell receptor beta chains presented below share a single source sample, sequenced in a study of cytomegalovirus exposure and HLA in healthy donors. Primers for the PCR totalled 60 Vbeta and 13 Jbeta. Sequenced by immunoSEQ multiplex PCR; TCRdb stores in-frame clones only, minus some. Here the sample spans over 110,000 clones, around four fifths being singletons. Input material: PBMCs. Receptor source: a woman aged 55-75 years in good health and CMV-seropositive.

The gene calls are TRBV27 and TRBJ2-5; D possibly corresponds to TRBD1 (6 bases). The CDR3 is 15 amino acids. CDR1 MNHEY and CDR2 SMNVEV come from the germline V gene (reference sequence). V lost 2 bases and J lost 2, with 12 bases in between. This CDR3 reads CASSLIGQGQETQYF. DNA for the CDR3: TGTGCCAGCAGTTTAATTGGGCAGGGGCAAGAGACCCAGTACTTC.

The chain links TRBV7-9 to TRBJ2-1, with TRBD1 as a possible D gene (6 bases). The germline CDR1 and CDR2 sequences are SEHNR and FQNEAQ (reference sequence). The CDR3 runs 18 residues. V lost 6 bases to trimming and J lost 0 bases, with 21 bases between them. CDR3 loop: CASRNFRTVESSYNEQFF. DNA of the CDR3: TGTGCCAGCAGAAATTTCCGGACAGTCGAGAGCTCCTACAATGAGCAGTTCTTC. Full variable domain (remainder filled in from reference TRBV7-9 and TRBJ2-1): DTGVSQNPRHKITKRGQNVTFRCDPISEHNRLYWYRQTLGQGPEFLTYFQNEAQLEKSRLLSDRFSAERPKGSFSTLEIQRTEQGDSAMYLCASRNFRTVESSYNEQFFGPGTRLTVL.

The V call is TRBV7-8, the J call TRBJ2-7, with D possibly TRBD1 on 6 matching bases. Germline CDR1 SGHVS, CDR2 FQNEAQ. Trimming stripped 4 bases from V and 4 bases from J, with 8 bases between. The CDR3 loop spans 12 amino acids. In DNA, the CDR3 is TGTGCCAGCAGCTCACAGGGTTACGAGCAGTACTTC. This codes for CASSSQGYEQYF.

The chain recombines TRBV20-1 with TRBJ1-1; D not certain. Germline V gene lookup returns CDR1 DFQATT and CDR2 SNEGSKA (reference sequence). The CDR3 runs 11 residues. Trimming took 3 bases from V and 1 from J, leaving 3 bases between them. CDR3 in DNA: TGCAGTGCTAGCAAGAACACTGAAGCTTTCTTT. Protein: CSASKNTEAFF.

This chain uses TRBV5-1 with TRBJ2-5; D uncertain. Looked up from germline, CDR1 is SGHRS and CDR2 is YFSETQ. The ends were cut back, 5 bases at V and 1 base at J, with 6 bases in the middle. This CDR3 region has 12 residues. The CDR3: CASSQAQETQYF. The CDR3 nucleotides are TGCGCCAGCAGTCAAGCCCAAGAGACCCAGTACTTC. The variable domain in full, completed from reference TRBV5-1 and TRBJ2-5, reads KAGVTQTPRYLIKTRGQQVTLSCSPISGHRSVSWYQQTPGQGLQFLFEYFSETQRNKGNFPGRFSGRQFSNSRSEMNVSTLELGDSALYLCASSQAQETQYFGPGTRLLVL.

This clone showed up just a few times. The chain is built from TRBV19 and TRBJ1-1, with TRBD1 as a possible D gene (5 bases). The CDR3 runs 14 residues. Trimming pared 5 bases from V and 4 bases from J, leaving 14 bases between. CDR1 LNHDA and CDR2 SQIVND come from the germline V gene (reference sequence). The CDR3 sequence: CASSLGQGGTEAFF. CDR3 coding DNA: TGTGCCAGTAGTCTTGGTCAGGGCGGCACTGAAGCTTTCTTT.

The CDR3, as DNA: TGTGCCAGTAGTACTTCCTTGAACACTGAAGCTTTCTTT. It yields the protein CASSTSLNTEAFF. This chain uses TRBV19 with TRBJ1-1; D gene unclear. Per germline, CDR1 LNHDA and CDR2 SQIVND (reference sequence). The CDR3 consists of 13 residues. V was trimmed by 4 bases and J by 0 bases, leaving 6 bases between them.

The chain joins TRBV2 to TRBJ2-1, with 8 bases that match TRBD2. After removal of 6 bases from V and 6 bases from J, the junction contained 7 bases not matched to a gene. The CDR3 covers 14 residues. The germline gives CDR1 SNHLY, CDR2 FYNNEI. The CDR3 region has the DNA TGTGCCAGCAGGAGAAGCGGGAGCCCCAATGAGCAGTTCTTC. Translating gives CASRRSGSPNEQFF. Full variable domain (outside the CDR3, taken from reference TRBV2 and TRBJ2-1): EPEVTQTPSHQVTQMGQEVILRCVPISNHLYFYWYRQILGQKVEFLVSFYNNEISEKSEIFDDQFSVERPDGSNFTLKIRSTKLEDSAMYFCASRRSGSPNEQFFGPGTRLTVL.

The chain links TRBV6-1 to TRBJ1-4, with TRBD1 identical over 9 bases. Germline-derived CDR1 and CDR2 are MNHNS and SASEGT. CDR3 length equals 15 residues. With V trimmed by 5 bases and J by 5 bases, 6 bases remained unmatched. Here the CDR3 reads CASSPRTGANEKLFF. CDR3 nucleotides: TGTGCCAGCAGTCCGAGGACAGGGGCAAATGAAAAACTGTTTTTT.

The genes are TRBV19 and TRBJ2-5; 8 positions agree with TRBD2. The CDR3 is 16 amino acids. The V gene end was trimmed by 0 bases and the J gene end by 5 bases; junction bases not matched to a gene: 8. Germline assignment: CDR1 LNHDA and CDR2 SQIVND (reference sequence). DNA for the CDR3: TGTGCCAGTAGTATAGACAGCGGGAGCTTAATCGAGACCCAGTACTTC. The encoded protein is CASSIDSGSLIETQYF. The complete variable domain, with remaining parts taken from reference TRBV19 and TRBJ2-5, reads DGGITQSPKYLFRKEGQNVTLSCEQNLNHDAMYWYRQDPGQGLRLIYYSQIVNDFQKGDIAEGYSVSREKKESFPLTVTSAQKNPTAFYLCASSIDSGSLIETQYFGPGTRLLVL.

The J gene is TRBJ1-2, the V gene TRBV2; 10 bases are a match to TRBD1. CDR1 SNHLY and CDR2 FYNNEI come from the germline V gene. The CDR3 is 15 amino acids. V was clipped by 4 bases and J by 4 bases; unmatched bases: 6. The CDR3 DNA reads TGTGCCAGCAGTGTAACCGGGACAGGGGCCTATGGCTACACCTTC. It translates to CASSVTGTGAYGYTF.

The chain is built from TRBV7-8 and TRBJ2-7; 7 bases agree with TRBD2. With 1 base clipped from V and 3 bases from J, the junction kept 6 bases outside the gene matches. Germline loops: CDR1 SGHVS, CDR2 FQNEAQ. The length of the CDR3 is 15 residues. The DNA of the CDR3 is TGTGCCAGCAGCTTAGAAGGGGACTACTTCTACGAGCAGTACTTC. Translated, it gives CASSLEGDYFYEQYF.

The chain recombines TRBV6-5 with TRBJ1-1; 8 bases align to TRBD1. J was trimmed by 4 bases and V by 6 bases; bases with no gene match: 4. Germline values: CDR1 MNHEY, CDR2 SVGAGI. The CDR3 consists of 13 residues. For the CDR3, the DNA is TGTGCCAGCAGACCCACAGGGGGCACTGAAGCTTTCTTT. It encodes CASRPTGGTEAFF.

This sequence joins TRBV18 and TRBJ1-3; 9 bases line up with TRBD1. The CDR3 sequence is 15 residues long. Germline V gene sequence: CDR1 KGHSH, CDR2 LQKENI. Trimming took 6 bases from V and 2 from J; bases not matched to a gene: 5. In DNA form, the CDR3 reads TGTGCCAGCTCGCCAGACAGGGGGACTGGAAACACCATATATTTT. It specifies CASSPDRGTGNTIYF.

The chain employs TRBV9 and TRBJ2-6, with D possibly being TRBD2 (5 bases). This CDR3 comprises 22 residues. Trimming left V 0 bases short and J 2 bases short, with 27 bases between. Germline-derived CDR1 and CDR2 are SGDLS and YYNGEE. The CDR3 loop reads CASSVGRGESIRLMAGANVLTF. Here the CDR3 DNA reads TGTGCCAGCAGCGTAGGTCGGGGAGAAAGCATCCGCCTTATGGCTGGGGCCAACGTCCTGACTTTC. The variable domain in full, completed from reference TRBV9 and TRBJ2-6, reads DSGVTQTPKHLITATGQRVTLRCSPRSGDLSVYWYQQSLDQGLQFLIQYYNGEERAKGNILERFSAQQFPDLHSELNLSSLELGDSALYFCASSVGRGESIRLMAGANVLTFGAGSRLTVL.

The rearrangement joins TRBV15 to TRBJ2-5; a possible D gene is TRBD1 (7 bases). Near its end, the DNA agrees better with TRBJ2-7, so the J call may be wrong. Germline loops: CDR1 LNHNV, CDR2 YYDKDF (reference sequence). CDR3 length: 13 residues. CDR3 amino acids: CATSREGAYEQYF. In nucleotides, the CDR3 is TGTGCCACCAGCAGGGAGGGGGCTTACGAGCAGTACTTC.

The genes are TRBV29-1 and TRBJ2-1; D is perhaps TRBD1 (6 bases). There are 14 residues in the CDR3. From germline, CDR1 is SQVTM and CDR2 ANQGSEA. V shed 7 bases and J shed 0 bases, with 13 bases lying between them. The CDR3 region is CSGVTGSSYNEQFF. The CDR3 bases are TGCAGCGGCGTTACAGGGAGCTCCTACAATGAGCAGTTCTTC.

V gene TRBV5-1 combines with J gene TRBJ2-5; 7 bases agree with TRBD2. CDR1 SGHRS and CDR2 YFSETQ come from the germline V gene. The CDR3 contains 15 residues. Trimming cost V 4 bases and J 5 bases; bases outside gene matches: 11. CDR3 bases: TGCGCCAGCAGCATATCTAGCGGAACGTACGAGACCCAGTACTTC. Its translation: CASSISSGTYETQYF.

About this clone: The same CDR3 is also encoded by other DNA sequences in this sample. The chain has TRBV9 and TRBJ1-5, with unresolved D. The CDR3 consists of 13 residues. Germline CDR1 reads SGDLS; CDR2 reads YYNGEE. The V end was cut by 3 bases, the J end by 3 bases, with 7 bases between. The CDR3 here is CASSADNNQPQHF. The CDR3 nucleotides are TGTGCCAGCAGCGCCGACAACAATCAGCCCCAGCATTTT.

V is TRBV28 and J is TRBJ2-1, with a possible D match to TRBD2 (5 bases). Germline CDR1 MDHEN, CDR2 SYDVKM. V was shortened by 7 bases and J by 5 bases, with 21 bases between the two germline ends. This CDR3 region has 16 residues. CDR3 nucleotide sequence: TGTGCCAGCACCGTCGTAGGAGGTTTACCCAACAATGAGCAGTTCTTC. As protein: CASTVVGGLPNNEQFF. The full variable domain, with the rest looked up from reference TRBV28 and TRBJ2-1, is DVKVTQSSRYLVKRTGEKVFLECVQDMDHENMFWYRQDPGLGLRLIYFSYDVKMKEKGDIPEGYSVSREKKERFSLILESASTNQTSMYLCASTVVGGLPNNEQFFGPGTRLTVL.

V usage is TRBV27 and J usage is TRBJ2-7, with 8 bases matching TRBD2. This CDR3 has 14 amino acids. Germline V gene data show CDR1 as MNHEY and CDR2 as SMNVEV (reference sequence). Unmatched junction bases numbered 4, after V lost 5 bases and J lost 1 base. CDR3 bases: TGTGCCAGCAGTAGGACTAGCTCTTCCTACGAGCAGTACTTC. Protein: CASSRTSSSYEQYF.

The V gene is TRBV7-9, the J gene TRBJ1-2; 7 bases line up with TRBD1. This CDR3 comprises 15 residues. V lost 1 base, J lost 8 bases, and 10 bases stayed unmatched. From germline, CDR1 is SEHNR and CDR2 FQNEAQ (reference sequence). The CDR3 DNA sequence: TGTGCCAGCAGCTTAGATTTGGACAGGACGGGGGGCTACACCTTC. It translates to CASSLDLDRTGGYTF. The variable domain in full, completed from reference TRBV7-9 and TRBJ1-2, reads DTGVSQNPRHKITKRGQNVTFRCDPISEHNRLYWYRQTLGQGPEFLTYFQNEAQLEKSRLLSDRFSAERPKGSFSTLEIQRTEQGDSAMYLCASSLDLDRTGGYTFGSGTRLTVV.

The chain carries TRBV6-6 and TRBJ2-5; 7 bases line up with TRBD1. Germline assignment: CDR1 MNHNY and CDR2 SVGAGI (reference sequence). V was clipped by 8 bases and J by 0 bases; unmatched bases: 3. CDR3 size: 13 residues. CDR3 in amino acids: CASLDRYQETQYF. The CDR3 DNA reads as TGTGCCAGCTTGGACAGGTACCAAGAGACCCAGTACTTC.

This chain uses TRBV7-6 with TRBJ1-3, with no clear D. The CDR3 extends over 11 amino acids. The germline V gene encodes CDR1 SGHVS and CDR2 FNYEAQ. Trimming took 7 bases from V and 4 from J, leaving 5 bases between them. The CDR3 DNA follows: TGTGCCAGCACCCTCGGAAACACCATATATTTT. Translating gives CASTLGNTIYF.